Included here is one TCR beta chain sequence, with context. The sample belongs to a study of blood T cell repertoires in COVID-19. At the level of the study: Specimens from acute and convalescent COVID-19 originated in the United States, Italy and Spain. The cDNA or gDNA used as material had been derived from T cells, B-cell-depleted T cells, or PBMCs.

Clones were read by immunoSEQ multiplex PCR, and TCRdb kept only the in-frame ones, dropping some. In the table there are about 95,000 clones, around 90% of which are singletons. This TCR came from a man between 60 and 75 years old with COVID-19, enrolled during active disease. Sequenced: peripheral blood.

CDR3 amino acids: CASRRRTVFEQYF. The DNA of the CDR3 is TGTGCCAGCAGGCGCCGGACAGTTTTCGAGCAGTACTTC. The chain recombines TRBV5-6 with TRBJ2-7; TRBD1 is a possible D gene (6 bases). CDR1 and CDR2 (germline): SGHDT, YYEEEE. CDR3 length: 13 amino acids. The V end was cut by 5 bases, the J end by 6 bases, with 15 bases between.